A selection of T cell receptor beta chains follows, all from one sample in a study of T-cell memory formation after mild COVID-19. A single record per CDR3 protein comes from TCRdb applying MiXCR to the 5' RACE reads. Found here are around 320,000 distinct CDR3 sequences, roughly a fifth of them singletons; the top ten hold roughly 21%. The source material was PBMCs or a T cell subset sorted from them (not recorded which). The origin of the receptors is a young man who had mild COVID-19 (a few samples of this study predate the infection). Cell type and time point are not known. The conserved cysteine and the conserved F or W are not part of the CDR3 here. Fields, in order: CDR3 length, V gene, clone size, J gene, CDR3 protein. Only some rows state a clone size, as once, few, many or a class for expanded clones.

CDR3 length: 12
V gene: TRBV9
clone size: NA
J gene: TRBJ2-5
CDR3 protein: ASSVGTGSETQY

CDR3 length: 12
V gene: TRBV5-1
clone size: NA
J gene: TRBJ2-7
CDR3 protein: ASSDLDLASEQY

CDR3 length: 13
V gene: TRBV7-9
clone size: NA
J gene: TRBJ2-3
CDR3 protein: ASSLTSGGTDTQY

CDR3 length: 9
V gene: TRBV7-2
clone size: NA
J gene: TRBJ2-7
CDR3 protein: ASSGQGAKY

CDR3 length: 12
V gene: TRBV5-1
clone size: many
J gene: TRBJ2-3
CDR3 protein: ASSLAWGGDTQY

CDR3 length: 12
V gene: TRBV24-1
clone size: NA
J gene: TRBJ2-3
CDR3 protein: ATSEERRVDTQY

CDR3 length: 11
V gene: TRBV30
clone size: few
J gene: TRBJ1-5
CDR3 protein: AWSPNRGKPQH

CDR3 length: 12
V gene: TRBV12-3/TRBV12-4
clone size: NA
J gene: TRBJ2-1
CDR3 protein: ASPGAGASGEQF

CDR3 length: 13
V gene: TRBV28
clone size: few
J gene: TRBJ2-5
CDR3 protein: ASRTQRGGQETQY

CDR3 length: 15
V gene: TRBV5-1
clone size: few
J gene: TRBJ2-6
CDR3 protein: ASSPGTGGAGANVLT

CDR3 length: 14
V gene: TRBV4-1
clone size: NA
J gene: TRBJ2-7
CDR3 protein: ASSQEAAGGNYEQY

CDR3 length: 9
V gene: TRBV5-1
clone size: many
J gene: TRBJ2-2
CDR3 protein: ASSLAGELF

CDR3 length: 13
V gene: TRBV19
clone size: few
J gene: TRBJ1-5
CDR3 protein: ASSRGLQGRQPQH

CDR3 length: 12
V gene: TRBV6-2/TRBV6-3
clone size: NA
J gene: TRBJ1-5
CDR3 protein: ASSSVSRGQPQH

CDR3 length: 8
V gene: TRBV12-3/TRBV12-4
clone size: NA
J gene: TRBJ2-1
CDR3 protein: ASSLEEQF

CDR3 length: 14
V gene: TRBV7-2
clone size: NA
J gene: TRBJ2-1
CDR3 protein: ASSLWLAGDYNEQF

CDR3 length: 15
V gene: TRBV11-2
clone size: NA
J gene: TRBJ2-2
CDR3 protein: ASSHVMRGSNTGELF

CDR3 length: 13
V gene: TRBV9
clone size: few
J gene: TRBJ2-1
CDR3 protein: ASSPGPGAYDEQF

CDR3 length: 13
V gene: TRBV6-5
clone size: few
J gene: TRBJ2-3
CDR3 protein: ASRHDRQGTDTQY

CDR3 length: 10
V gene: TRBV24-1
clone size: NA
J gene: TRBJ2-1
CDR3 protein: ATSDPLREQF

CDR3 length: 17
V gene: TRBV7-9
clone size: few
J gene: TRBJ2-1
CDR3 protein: ASSSLISGRGVTYNEQF

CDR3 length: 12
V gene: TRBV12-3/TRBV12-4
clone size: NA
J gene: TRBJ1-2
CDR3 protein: ASSFTGGRYGYT

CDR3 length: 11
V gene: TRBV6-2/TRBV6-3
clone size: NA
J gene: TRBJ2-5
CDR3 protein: ASAGRTQETQY

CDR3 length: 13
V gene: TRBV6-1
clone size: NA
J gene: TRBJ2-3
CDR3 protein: ASSELHLTTDTQY

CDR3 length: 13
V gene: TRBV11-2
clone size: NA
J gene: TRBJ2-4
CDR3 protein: ASSLGGEWGNIQY

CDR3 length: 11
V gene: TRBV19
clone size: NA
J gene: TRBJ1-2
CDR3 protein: ASSTSGQSGYT

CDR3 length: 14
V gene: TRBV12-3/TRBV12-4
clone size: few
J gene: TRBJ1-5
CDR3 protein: ASSFSVQDGDQPQH

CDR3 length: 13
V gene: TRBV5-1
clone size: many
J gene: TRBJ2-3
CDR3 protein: ASRRRTGDADTQY

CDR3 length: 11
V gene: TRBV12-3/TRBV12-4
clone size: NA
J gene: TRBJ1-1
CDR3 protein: ASKGGWGTEAF

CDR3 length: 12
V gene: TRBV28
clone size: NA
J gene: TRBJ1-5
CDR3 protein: ASVAQNGRQPQH

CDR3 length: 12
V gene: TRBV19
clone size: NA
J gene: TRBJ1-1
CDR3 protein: ASIQVAPRSEAF

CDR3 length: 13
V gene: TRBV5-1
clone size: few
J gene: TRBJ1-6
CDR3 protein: ASSPDGQLNSPLH

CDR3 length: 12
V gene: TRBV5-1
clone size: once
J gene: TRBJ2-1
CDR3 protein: ASSLQLAGDSEF

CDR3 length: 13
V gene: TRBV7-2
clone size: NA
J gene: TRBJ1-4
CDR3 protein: ASSLVQGGSGKLF

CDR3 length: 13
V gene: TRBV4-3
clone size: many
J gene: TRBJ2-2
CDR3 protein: ASSHQDRYTGELF

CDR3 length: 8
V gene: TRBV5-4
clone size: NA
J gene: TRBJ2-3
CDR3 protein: ASGADTQY

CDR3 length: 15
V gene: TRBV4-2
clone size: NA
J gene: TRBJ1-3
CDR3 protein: ASSQVRDSNSGNTIY

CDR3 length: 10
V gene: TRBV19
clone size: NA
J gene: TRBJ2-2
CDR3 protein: ATTGDTGELF

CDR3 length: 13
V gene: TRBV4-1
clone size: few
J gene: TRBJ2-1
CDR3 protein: ASSHRRGRMDEQF

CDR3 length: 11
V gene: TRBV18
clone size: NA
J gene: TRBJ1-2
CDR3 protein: ASSMDRDYGYT

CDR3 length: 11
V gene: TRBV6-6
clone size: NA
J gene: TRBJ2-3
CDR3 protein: ASSWGGPDTQY

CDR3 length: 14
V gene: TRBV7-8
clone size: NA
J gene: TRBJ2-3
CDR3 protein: ASSLAWGDFTDTQY

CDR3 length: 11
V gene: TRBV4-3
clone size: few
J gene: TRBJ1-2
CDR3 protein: ASSLRGGDGYT

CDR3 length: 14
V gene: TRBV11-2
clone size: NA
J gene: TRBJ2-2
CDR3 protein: ASSPGWVRDTGELF